The entry below describes one TCR beta chain. No antigen is known for it. These data come from a study of cytomegalovirus exposure and HLA in healthy donors. Study-level information: T cells numbering about 200 million yielded around 120 million unique TCR beta sequences in an earlier analysis. Overall study findings and caveats: The HLA-A and HLA-B alleles of most subjects were reportedly predicted accurately from TCR beta sequences. TCR beta sequences numbering about 17,000 were associated with HLA alleles at 0.05 false discovery rate in a later analysis.

CDR3 length: 13 amino acids. Trimming stripped 3 bases from V and 5 bases from J, with 11 bases between. Germline CDR1 is MNHEY and CDR2 is SMNVEV (reference sequence). Primers: 60 Vbeta forward and 13 Jbeta reverse. Method: immunoSEQ multiplex PCR; TCRdb's copy keeps in-frame clones and lacks some. In the table there are about 120,000 clones, about 72% of which are singletons. The specimen sequenced was PBMCs. The source of this sequence is a female donor in good health and CMV-seronegative. The V gene is TRBV27, the J gene TRBJ2-7; TRBD1 might be the D (5 bases). The CDR3 spells CASSFSGSHEQYF. The DNA of the CDR3 is TGTGCCAGCAGTTTCTCAGGGTCCCACGAGCAGTACTTC.